The next 30 T cell receptor beta chains were all read from a single sample in a study of shared clonotypes between healthy human individuals. Sequencing was performed with immunoSEQ multiplex PCR; in TCRdb, only in-frame clones are kept and a portion is missing. The sample has some 1.5 million clones; 95% to 99% are singletons. The sample was naive CD4+ T cells sorted from blood. Indicated subset: CD45RA+ positively selected. The receptors come from a man aged 25-40 years in good health.

The chain has TRBV5-1 and TRBJ2-2; the D gene is possibly TRBD1 (6 bases). Trimming left V 2 bases short and J 6 bases short, with 11 bases between. Germline V lookup: CDR1 SGHRS, CDR2 YFSETQ. There are 14 residues in the CDR3. The CDR3 coding sequence is TGCGCCAGCAGCTTTGCTGGACAGCCCGGGGAGCTGTTTTTT. Its translation is CASSFAGQPGELFF.

This chain links TRBV2 with TRBJ2-7; 8 bases are shared with TRBD2. The length of the CDR3 is 14 residues. CDR1 and CDR2 from the germline V gene are SNHLY and FYNNEI. The V segment lost 4 bases and the J segment 6 bases; nucleotides outside the gene matches: 8. CDR3 loop: CASSGTAGVAEQYF. The CDR3 nucleotides read TGTGCCAGCAGTGGTACAGCGGGAGTCGCCGAGCAGTACTTC.

The genes are TRBV5-1 and TRBJ2-3; 14 bases fit TRBD2. V lost 4 bases to trimming and J lost 5 bases; unmatched junction nucleotides: 6. This CDR3 spans 16 amino acids. Germline V gene lookup returns CDR1 SGHRS and CDR2 YFSETQ. The CDR3 sequence: CASSATSGRAIDTQYF. The CDR3 DNA reads TGCGCCAGCAGCGCGACTAGCGGGAGGGCCATAGATACGCAGTATTTT. The variable domain in full, completed from reference TRBV5-1 and TRBJ2-3, reads KAGVTQTPRYLIKTRGQQVTLSCSPISGHRSVSWYQQTPGQGLQFLFEYFSETQRNKGNFPGRFSGRQFSNSRSEMNVSTLELGDSALYLCASSATSGRAIDTQYFGPGTRLTVL.

The rearrangement joins TRBV18 to TRBJ2-1; 9 bases align to TRBD2. Germline CDR1 reads KGHSH; CDR2 reads LQKENI. V lost 1 base, J lost 0 bases, and 10 bases stayed unmatched. The CDR3 loop spans 19 amino acids. This chain's CDR3 is CASSPLPSGAGFSYNEQFF. The CDR3 bases are TGTGCCAGCTCACCACTTCCTAGCGGGGCGGGCTTCTCCTACAATGAGCAGTTCTTC.

V usage is TRBV6-1 and J usage is TRBJ1-1, with unresolved D. The CDR3 contains 13 residues. The germline V and J ends were trimmed by 1 base and 6 bases, with 9 bases remaining between them. Germline V gene data show CDR1 as MNHNS and CDR2 as SASEGT. This chain's CDR3 is CASSEGRPAEAFF. CDR3 coding DNA: TGTGCCAGCAGTGAAGGGCGGCCTGCTGAAGCTTTCTTT.

V and J are TRBV28 and TRBJ1-2; D ambiguous. This CDR3 spans 14 amino acids. Germline assignment: CDR1 MDHEN and CDR2 SYDVKM. V gave up 2 bases and J gave up 4 bases, with 11 bases separating them. CDR3 sequence (DNA): TGTGCCAGCAGTTTAGGTTTTTCGGGCTATGGCTACACCTTC. It is translated as CASSLGFSGYGYTF.

In DNA, the CDR3 is TGTGCCAGCACCCTTCTAGCGGGAGGGCCCTACGAGCAGTACTTC. Amino acids: CASTLLAGGPYEQYF. V gene TRBV27 combines with J gene TRBJ2-7, with TRBD2 matching 12 bases. V dropped 7 bases and J dropped 2; count of bases not matched to a gene: 6. Germline CDR1 reads MNHEY; CDR2 reads SMNVEV (reference sequence). This CDR3 spans 15 amino acids.

V usage is TRBV4-1 and J usage is TRBJ2-1, with D possibly being TRBD2 (5 bases). V gave up 4 bases and J gave up 7 bases, with 29 bases separating them. There are 19 residues in the CDR3. CDR1 and CDR2 (germline): MGHRA, YSYEKL. This CDR3 reads CASSPFGRVAPLVGNEQFF. Written as DNA, the CDR3 is TGCGCCAGCAGCCCTTTTGGGCGGGTAGCCCCGCTGGTTGGTAATGAGCAGTTCTTC.

The J gene is TRBJ2-3, the V gene TRBV5-1; TRBD1 matches at 10 bases. V shed 3 bases and J 2 bases; nucleotides not matched to a gene: 3. Per the germline V gene, CDR1 is SGHRS and CDR2 is YFSETQ. The CDR3 covers 15 residues. CDR3 amino acids: CASSWDRGDTDTQYF. The CDR3 region has the DNA TGCGCCAGCAGCTGGGACAGGGGAGACACAGATACGCAGTATTTT.

This clone was counted a single time. CDR3 region: CASSGTGVGFETQYF. DNA of the CDR3: TGTGCCAGCAGTGGGACCGGGGTAGGATTTGAGACCCAGTACTTC. V is TRBV2 and J is TRBJ2-5, with D possibly being TRBD2 (5 bases). Germline CDR1 reads SNHLY; CDR2 reads FYNNEI. V was pared by 4 bases and J by 5 bases, with 17 bases between. This CDR3 comprises 15 residues. The variable domain in full, completed from reference TRBV2 and TRBJ2-5, reads EPEVTQTPSHQVTQMGQEVILRCVPISNHLYFYWYRQILGQKVEFLVSFYNNEISEKSEIFDDQFSVERPDGSNFTLKIRSTKLEDSAMYFCASSGTGVGFETQYFGPGTRLLVL.

The V and J genes are TRBV30 and TRBJ2-2; perhaps D is TRBD1 or TRBD2 (5 bases each). This CDR3 is built from 13 residues. V lost 4 bases to trimming and J lost 2 bases, with 8 bases between them. CDR1 GTSNPN and CDR2 SVGIG come from the germline V gene (reference sequence). The CDR3 nucleotides read TGTGCCTGGACCGGGACCAACACCGGGGAGCTGTTTTTT. It translates to CAWTGTNTGELFF.

This chain connects TRBV11-2 to TRBJ1-1; D gene unclear. The CDR3 extends over 13 amino acids. Germline values: CDR1 SGHAT, CDR2 FQNNGV. Between the trimmed V and J ends, which lost 3 bases and 2 bases, there was a span of 7 bases. CDR3 nucleotides: TGTGCCAGCAGCTTTTCAGAAAACACTGAAGCTTTCTTT. Amino acids: CASSFSENTEAFF.

The gene calls are TRBV7-3 and TRBJ2-7; 10 bases line up with TRBD1. Germline CDR1 reads SGHTA; CDR2 reads FQGTGA. V was pared by 1 base and J by 1 base, with 10 bases of the junction left unmatched. The CDR3 consists of 18 residues. The CDR3 nucleotides are TGTGCCAGCAGCTTAAAAGGACAGGGGGTCGCGGGGTCCTACGAGCAGTACTTC. Its protein is CASSLKGQGVAGSYEQYF. Variable domain in full (rest from reference TRBV7-3 and TRBJ2-7): GAGVSQTPSNKVTEKGKYVELRCDPISGHTALYWYRQSLGQGPEFLIYFQGTGAADDSGLPNDRFFAVRPEGSVSTLKIQRTERGDSAVYLCASSLKGQGVAGSYEQYFGPGTRLTVT.

This clone was recorded only once. The chain combines TRBV27 with TRBJ2-1, with D hard to call. This CDR3 has 13 residues. The V gene's germline CDR1 is MNHEY and CDR2 SMNVEV (reference sequence). The V end lost 7 bases, the J end lost 6 bases, and 13 bases lay between the germline ends. For the CDR3, the DNA is TGTGCCAGCAATCTAAGAGGTAGCAATGAGCAGTTCTTC. Translation: CASNLRGSNEQFF.

The chain recombines TRBV12-2 with TRBJ2-7. TRBV12-2 is a pseudogene. The CDR3 runs 12 residues. CDR3 residues: CASRLDHYEQYF. The CDR3 DNA sequence: TGTGCAAGTCGCTTAGACCACTACGAGCAGTACTTC.

The chain links TRBV11-3 to TRBJ1-5; D unclear. The CDR3 extends over 10 amino acids. Trimming pared 3 bases from V and 10 bases from J, leaving 4 bases between. CDR1 is SGHNT and CDR2 is YENEEA in the germline V gene. CDR3: CASSLHPQHF. The CDR3, as DNA: TGTGCCAGCAGCTTGCATCCCCAGCATTTT. Full variable domain (outside the CDR3, taken from reference TRBV11-3 and TRBJ1-5): EAGVVQSPRYKIIEKKQPVAFWCNPISGHNTLYWYLQNLGQGPELLIRYENEEAVDDSQLPKDRFSAERLKGVDSTLKIQPAELGDSAVYLCASSLHPQHFGDGTRLSIL.

This chain links TRBV5-5 with TRBJ2-1; 8 nucleotides align to TRBD2. The CDR3 has 15 residues. CDR1 and CDR2 from the germline V gene are SGHKS and YYEKEE (reference sequence). Unmatched junction bases numbered 7, after V lost 2 bases and J lost 6 bases. The CDR3 sequence: CASSFVGAGGNEQFF. The DNA for the CDR3 is TGTGCCAGCAGCTTTGTGGGGGCGGGAGGCAATGAGCAGTTCTTC. Filled out from reference TRBV5-5 and TRBJ2-1, the complete variable domain reads DAGVTQSPTHLIKTRGQQVTLRCSPISGHKSVSWYQQVLGQGPQFIFQYYEKEERGRGNFPDRFSARQFPNYSSELNVNALLLGDSALYLCASSFVGAGGNEQFFGPGTRLTVL.

This clone has only one observation. The chain links TRBV5-1 to TRBJ2-1, with TRBD2 matching over 9 bases. The CDR3 is 18 amino acids. With V trimmed by 0 bases and J by 0 bases, 7 bases remained unmatched. In germline, CDR1 is SGHRS, CDR2 YFSETQ. The CDR3 is CASSLEAGGLSSYNEQFF. The CDR3 coding sequence is TGCGCCAGCAGCTTGGAAGCGGGAGGCTTGAGCTCCTACAATGAGCAGTTCTTC.

On this clone itself: This CDR3 is also generated by other DNA sequences in the sample. This rearrangement joins TRBV7-2 to TRBJ2-7; 13 nucleotides line up with TRBD2. V trimming: 5 bases; J trimming: 1 base; junction bases outside the gene matches: 2. This CDR3 contains 15 residues. The V gene's germline CDR1 is SGHTA and CDR2 FQGNSA. CDR3 residues: CASSRLAGGSYEQYF. The CDR3 DNA sequence: TGTGCCAGCAGCAGACTAGCGGGAGGATCCTACGAGCAGTACTTC.

The gene calls are TRBV19 and TRBJ1-5, with 9 positions matching TRBD1. Germline V lookup: CDR1 LNHDA, CDR2 SQIVND (reference sequence). V lost 2 bases, J lost 5 bases, and 10 bases stayed unmatched. The CDR3 is 17 amino acids. CDR3 residues: CASSITVTGGGYQPQHF. Written as DNA, the CDR3 is TGTGCCAGTAGTATAACCGTTACAGGGGGCGGGTATCAGCCCCAGCATTTT.

V usage is TRBV25-1 and J usage is TRBJ2-3; D unclear. This CDR3 region has 14 residues. V was pared by 6 bases and J by 1 base, with 11 bases between. The germline V gene has CDR1 MGHDK and CDR2 SYGVNS. The CDR3 spells CASRGNTGTDTQYF. The CDR3 DNA follows: TGTGCCAGCAGAGGAAACACGGGCACAGATACGCAGTATTTT.

This chain links TRBV5-1 with TRBJ1-1; D is unresolved. The CDR3 length is 14 residues. Per the germline V gene, CDR1 is SGHRS and CDR2 is YFSETQ. Between the trimmed V and J ends, which lost 1 base and 2 bases, there was a span of 9 bases. The DNA for the CDR3 is TGCGCCAGCAGCTTGCGCGTGGGTAACACTGAAGCTTTCTTT. Its protein product is CASSLRVGNTEAFF.

The chain recombines TRBV7-9 with TRBJ2-1; D not certain. The CDR3 is 12 residues long. Trimming removed 6 bases at V and 7 bases at J, with 10 bases between. Germline V gene sequence: CDR1 SEHNR, CDR2 FQNEAQ (reference sequence). CDR3 residues: CASSLKGNEQFF. The CDR3 bases are TGTGCCAGCAGTTTAAAGGGTAATGAGCAGTTCTTC.

CDR3 nucleotides: TGTGCCAGCAGCGAACACCGTACGGGGTTAGGAAAACTGTTTTTT. This codes for CASSEHRTGLGKLFF. V and J are TRBV9 and TRBJ1-4; no firm D call. The CDR3 is made up of 15 amino acids. Trimming shortened V by 3 bases and J by 10 bases, and 19 bases separated the two germline ends. Germline CDR1 SGDLS, CDR2 YYNGEE.

Written as DNA, the CDR3 is TGTGCCAGCAGCTTAGTAGCTAGTAGCTCGACTAGCACAGATACGCAGTATTTT. This sequence encodes CASSLVASSSTSTDTQYF. The chain carries TRBV7-9 and TRBJ2-3; D unclear. Germline lookup yields CDR1 SEHNR and CDR2 FQNEAQ (reference sequence). The V end was cut by 1 base, the J end by 0 bases, with 17 bases between. The CDR3 contains 18 residues.

The chain recombines TRBV18 with TRBJ2-7, with D uncertain. The CDR3 runs 13 residues. CDR1 is KGHSH and CDR2 is LQKENI in the germline V gene. V dropped 5 bases and J dropped 6 bases, with 14 bases sitting between them. The CDR3, as DNA: TGTGCCAGCTCAATAACCCCAGGCCCCGAGCAGTACTTC. This translates into CASSITPGPEQYF.

This chain links TRBV28 with TRBJ1-1; D is unresolved. Trimming removed 4 bases from V and 10 bases from J, with 13 bases in between. This CDR3 is built from 12 residues. Germline lookup yields CDR1 MDHEN and CDR2 SYDVKM. CDR3 residues: CASSSRPTGAFF. The CDR3 DNA reads TGTGCCAGCAGTTCTCGTCCTACGGGAGCTTTCTTT.

This clone appeared a single time. The chain employs TRBV6-1 and TRBJ2-3; a possible D gene is TRBD1 (7 bases). The CDR3 is 14 residues long. V shed 0 bases and J shed 5 bases, with 9 bases lying between them. The germline V gene encodes CDR1 MNHNS and CDR2 SASEGT. The CDR3 region has the DNA TGTGCCAGCAGTGAAGCGCAGGGGGGAGATACGCAGTATTTT. Residues: CASSEAQGGDTQYF.

V usage is TRBV5-6 and J usage is TRBJ2-1; tentative D call: TRBD1 (5 bases). This CDR3 has 13 residues. V shed 10 bases and J shed 2 bases, with 13 bases lying between them. CDR1 is SGHDT and CDR2 is YYEEEE in the germline V gene. The CDR3: CACSQGPYNEQFF. As DNA, the CDR3 is TGTGCCTGCTCTCAGGGTCCCTACAATGAGCAGTTCTTC.

V gene TRBV15 combines with J gene TRBJ2-1; 8 bases line up with TRBD2. Germline V gene lookup returns CDR1 LNHNV and CDR2 YYDKDF (reference sequence). V shed 3 bases and J 6 bases; nucleotides not matched to a gene: 13. The CDR3 length is 17 residues. CDR3 residues: CATSSRSGSYVVNEQFF. CDR3 in DNA: TGTGCCACCAGCAGCCGAAGCGGGAGTTATGTAGTCAATGAGCAGTTCTTC.